This TCR beta chain emerged from a study of Ad26.COV2.S vaccination and SARS-CoV-2 variants. Overall study context: Ad26.COV2.S was injected intramuscularly once or twice, 56 days apart.

The treatment: over 15 received Ad26.COV2.S at low or high dose, single or two shots; about 5 received placebo; per-sample allocation not given. Specimens were obtained on day 63 following the first vaccine or placebo injection. Assay: immunoSEQ multiplex PCR; the TCRdb copy retains only in-frame clones and omits some. The sample comprises 350,000 to 600,000 clones, roughly 87% of which are singletons, and 1.7% rests with the top ten. V was pared by 4 bases and J by 2 bases, with 15 bases between. Per germline, CDR1 PRHDT and CDR2 FYEKMQ (reference sequence). CDR3 length: 17 amino acids. This sequence joins TRBV13 and TRBJ2-6; perhaps TRBD1 as D (5 bases). The sequence was obtained from a person between 18 and 65 years old who received the Ad26.COV2.S COVID-19 vaccine or a placebo. The input for sequencing was peripheral blood, taken in a trial of Ad26.COV2.S vaccine versus placebo. The CDR3 loop is CASSSRVILAGANVLTF. The CDR3 region has the DNA TGTGCCAGCAGCTCCAGGGTTATCCTGGCTGGGGCCAACGTCCTGACTTTC.